Below, one T cell receptor beta chain is given with its context. Antigen unknown. This sample was taken from a study of OX40 agonist ivuxolimab in advanced cancers. Study summary: Patients enrolled in dose escalation were diagnosed with hepatocellular carcinoma, melanoma, renal cell or head and neck cancer.

Sequencing used immunoSEQ multiplex PCR; TCRdb keeps in-frame clones, though not all of them. The table has approximately 28,000 clones, approximately 81% seen once. Study findings and constraints: Researchers report that CD8+ T cells had, on average, more expanded clones than CD4+. The 0.1-3.0 mg/kg partial responders had among the lowest clonal expansion.

The cohort excluded patients with autoimmune disease history or systemic immunosuppression. The CDR3 totals 16 residues. The V segment lost 4 bases and the J segment 12 bases; nucleotides outside the gene matches: 15. Germline lookup yields CDR1 SNHLY and CDR2 FYNNEI. The chain has TRBV2 and TRBJ2-1; 10 positions match TRBD1. Sequenced here: CD4+ or CD8+ T cells sorted from blood, sampled in a trial of the OX40 agonist ivuxolimab. The receptor's source is an adult with an advanced solid tumor such as melanoma, head and neck, liver or kidney cancer. The CDR3 reads CASSGNSGTGVQAQFF. CDR3 DNA sequence: TGTGCCAGCAGTGGGAATTCCGGGACAGGGGTCCAAGCGCAGTTCTTC.